This T cell receptor (beta chain) was obtained from a study of early T cells in non-severe SARS-CoV-2 infection. Many counts were recorded for this clonotype. Its antigen is not identified. MiXCR, applied by TCRdb to the 5' RACE reads, yields one record per CDR3 protein. This sample has just over 9,000 distinct CDR3 sequences; more than 4.5% occur once, and the top ten carry around a tenth. The CDR3 is 15 residues long. Trimming cost V 4 bases and J 4 bases, with 16 bases left between them. Germline V gene lookup returns CDR1 LGHDT and CDR2 YNNKEL (reference sequence). General study findings and limits: CD4 and private specificities were missed by VDJdb matching, which favored anti-spike CD8 responses.

The chain employs TRBV3-1 and TRBJ1-1; D is perhaps TRBD1 (5 bases). The origin of this receptor is an adult who was a healthcare worker with PCR-confirmed SARS-CoV-2 infection or an uninfected control (not recorded which). Sequenced: whole blood. CDR3 coding DNA: TGTGCCAGCAGCCTTTATGGCGGGGCGAGCACTGAAGCTTTCTTT. This translates into CASSLYGGASTEAFF.